This TCR beta chain was identified during a study of CD8 T cells in Susac syndrome (dated by TCRdb to between 2018 and 2021). General notes on the study: The study used repertoire sequencing to test whether antigen drove CD8+ T cell activation and differentiation in Susac syndrome. Study-wide conclusions, independent of this receptor: The study acknowledged that relatively few individuals were included in the TCR sequencing and HLA analysis.

Peripheral blood CD8+ and CD4+ T cells from healthy donors, Susac syndrome patients and multiple sclerosis patients were profiled by high-throughput TCR beta sequencing. Healthy donors were included as age- and sex-matched controls. Bulk CD8+ and CD4+ T cells were purified by magnetic negative isolation, while CD8+ TEMRA cells were enriched using FACS. Blood was collected in EDTA tubes and processed within 24 hours, with PBMCs isolated through density gradient centrifugation. PBMCs intended for TCR sequencing were cryopreserved in liquid nitrogen and thawed later in a water bath at 37 degrees C. Purity of sorted or isolated CD4+, CD8+ and CD8+ TEMRA cells was at least 90%. Turning to this clonotype: What this receptor recognizes is not known. Base qualities are not provided; no much larger clone lies one nucleotide away.

RNA was extracted using the RNeasy kit, and about 0.5 to 1 microgram was reverse transcribed with random hexamers. TCR beta CDR3 regions were amplified with the immunoSEQ multiplex PCR assay covering 54 Vbeta and 13 Jbeta segments. To correct PCR amplification bias, a synthetic template baseline was used for both primer optimization and computational correction. The authors' pipeline ran thus. Reads were annotated to V, D and J genes according to IMGT and were analyzed with immunoSEQ Analyzer, with only productive sequences retained. Clonality was calculated as one minus the Shannon entropy normalized by log2 of the number of productive unique sequences. For each patient and control, public and private clones were evaluated within the 100 most prevalent clones. Clones were defined as Susac-specific when absent from the healthy and MS cohorts, from about 970 published viral clones and from other ImmuneACCESS disease sequences. TCRdb handled the public reads itself, with Q25 trimming in fastp and clone calling in MiXCR, and kept productive beta chains. One record per CDR3 amino acid sequence lists the most common genes and DNA. The V and J calls were not made by the authors but by TCRdb's processing. Across this sample there are around 160,000 distinct CDR3 sequences, with roughly 93% seen only once. Together, the top ten hold just over 0.13% of the sample.

In the germline V gene, CDR1 corresponds to SGHRS and CDR2 to YFSETQ. V lost 4 bases and J lost 7 bases; the stretch between them is 23 bases long. The CDR3 runs 16 amino acids, cysteine and phenylalanine included. Solely the CDR3 DNA is kept, with 48 bases framed from the first base. The sequenced material came from CD4+ T cells from PBMCs. This clonotype was sampled from a human donor in good health. The chain uses TRBV5-1 and TRBJ1-2; tentative D gene TRBD1, with 6 bases matching. The CDR3: CASSPGATVNFAGYTF. The DNA is TGCGCCAGCAGCCCGGGGGCAACCGTAAATTTCGCTGGCTACACCTTC.